The 23 T cell receptor beta chains below all came from one sample that was sequenced in a study of response to subunit inactivated influenza vaccine. TCRdb re-derived calls from the RT-PCR reads in MiXCR, one entry per CDR3 protein. The table lists roughly 670,000 distinct CDR3 sequences, around 15% of them singletons. The material was PBMCs from blood, obtained 14 to 15 days before vaccination. These receptors all come from a man aged 45-60 years who received an inactivated influenza vaccine.

The chain carries TRBV5-5 and TRBJ2-3; weak D call: TRBD1 (6 bases). This CDR3 has 14 amino acids. With 0 bases removed from V and 5 bases from J, the gap between germline ends came to 10 bases. Germline CDR1 is SGHKS and CDR2 is YYEKEE (reference sequence). CDR3 nucleotides: TGTGCCAGCAGCTTGGCCCGACAGGAAGATACGCAGTATTTT. It codes for CASSLARQEDTQYF. The whole variable domain, filled in from reference TRBV5-5 and TRBJ2-3, reads DAGVTQSPTHLIKTRGQQVTLRCSPISGHKSVSWYQQVLGQGPQFIFQYYEKEERGRGNFPDRFSARQFPNYSSELNVNALLLGDSALYLCASSLARQEDTQYFGPGTRLTVL.

The rearrangement uses TRBV7-3 and TRBJ2-3; TRBD2 might be the D (6 bases). Germline CDR1 SGHTA, CDR2 FQGTGA. CDR3 length: 13 residues. The V and J ends lost 5 bases and 2 bases respectively, with 8 bases between them. CDR3 nucleotide sequence: TGTGCCAGCAGCCGACTAGTCACAGATACGCAGTATTTT. Protein product: CASSRLVTDTQYF.

This clonotype occurred a few times. V is TRBV30 and J is TRBJ2-7; maybe TRBD2 (6 bases). Per the germline V gene, CDR1 is GTSNPN and CDR2 is SVGIG (reference sequence). The germline V and J ends were trimmed by 6 bases and 3 bases, with 21 bases remaining between them. The CDR3 is 15 amino acids. CDR3 DNA: TGTGCCTGCCAAAAACTACGGGACGGGAGCTACGAGCAGTACTTC. Encoded protein: CACQKLRDGSYEQYF.

This clonotype has just a few counts. The chain recombines TRBV12-5 with TRBJ2-2; 9 nucleotides line up with TRBD2. V trimming: 2 bases; J trimming: 6 bases; junction bases outside the gene matches: 7. Germline values: CDR1 LGHNT, CDR2 FRNRAP. The CDR3 spans 16 residues. Here the CDR3 reads CASGLLAGDRAGELFF. The DNA of the CDR3 is TGTGCTAGTGGTTTGTTAGCGGGAGATCGGGCCGGGGAGCTGTTTTTT.

The V call is TRBV6-2 or TRBV6-3, the J call TRBJ2-1; weak D call: TRBD1 (6 bases). The CDR3 contains 15 residues. V lost 7 bases, J lost 5 bases, and 18 bases lay in between. Germline assignment: CDR1 MNHEY and CDR2 SVGEGT. The CDR3 sequence is CASTSGLGGHNEQFF. The DNA of the CDR3 is TGTGCCAGCACTTCGGGGCTAGGGGGACACAATGAGCAGTTCTTC.

This rearrangement joins TRBV12-3 or TRBV12-4 to TRBJ2-7; tentatively, D is TRBD1 or TRBD2 (5 bases each). V was pared by 5 bases and J by 8 bases, with 13 bases between. The CDR3 spans 12 residues. CDR3 loop: CASSLNWGKQYF. The CDR3 nucleotides read TGTGCCAGCAGTCTCAATTGGGGGAAGCAGTACTTC.

In its sample, this clonotype was seen a few times. The gene calls are TRBV4-1 and TRBJ1-3; maybe TRBD1 (6 bases). The CDR3 contains 17 residues. The ends were cut back, 3 bases at V and 4 bases at J, with 19 bases in the middle. Germline lookup yields CDR1 MGHRA and CDR2 YSYEKL. This chain's CDR3 is CASSHKGDKPSGNTIYF. For the CDR3, the DNA is TGCGCCAGCAGCCACAAAGGGGACAAACCATCCGGAAACACCATATATTTT.

In its sample, this clonotype was seen many times. The V and J genes are TRBV12-3 or TRBV12-4 and TRBJ1-1, with 9 bases matching TRBD1. The CDR3 is 16 residues long. With 10 bases clipped from V and 1 base from J, the junction kept 13 bases outside the gene matches. CDR3 bases: TGTGCCATACACCACCTGGGACAGGGAGCGAACACTGAAGCTTTCTTT. Translating gives CAIHHLGQGANTEAFF.

The chain links TRBV27 to TRBJ1-2; D gene unclear. The V gene's germline CDR1 is MNHEY and CDR2 SMNVEV (reference sequence). Trimming pared 0 bases from V and 0 bases from J, leaving 5 bases between. CDR3 length: 14 residues. The CDR3 coding sequence is TGTGCCAGCAGTTTATCGGGAGCTAACTATGGCTACACCTTC. It codes for CASSLSGANYGYTF.

This sequence joins TRBV6-2 or TRBV6-3 and TRBJ2-1; 7 bases align to TRBD2. Trimming removed 7 bases from V and 9 bases from J; junction bases left unmatched: 15. CDR3 length: 15 amino acids. Germline V gene lookup returns CDR1 MNHEY and CDR2 SVGEGT. CDR3 bases: TGTGCCAGCAACCCGGGACTACCACCCCTGGTTGAGCAGTTCTTC. This encodes CASNPGLPPLVEQFF.

This clonotype has just a few counts. The V call is TRBV28, the J call TRBJ2-5, with 7 bases that match TRBD1. The germline CDR1 and CDR2 sequences are MDHEN and SYDVKM. The junction had 7 bases not matched to a gene; V was cut back by 5 bases and J by 1 base. The CDR3 sequence is 15 residues long. CDR3: CASSTAGTAQETQYF. CDR3 bases: TGTGCCAGCAGTACGGCCGGGACAGCCCAAGAGACCCAGTACTTC.

The V gene is TRBV18, the J gene TRBJ1-6; D call uncertain. Germline V lookup: CDR1 KGHSH, CDR2 LQKENI. Between the trimmed V and J ends, which lost 2 bases and 6 bases, there was a span of 14 bases. This CDR3 region has 16 residues. The CDR3 nucleotides are TGTGCCAGCTCACCATCTGCGGCCGGCGGTAATTCACCCCTCCACTTT. Translated, it gives CASSPSAAGGNSPLHF.

This clonotype was counted a few times. The chain couples TRBV2 to TRBJ2-7, with 10 bases matching TRBD1. V lost 10 bases and J lost 6; bases outside the gene matches: 9. Looked up from germline, CDR1 is SNHLY and CDR2 is FYNNEI. The CDR3 loop spans 13 amino acids. The DNA of the CDR3 is TGTGCCACCGGGACAGGGGTTAGCGGCGAGCAGTACTTC. Its translation is CATGTGVSGEQYF.

This clonotype has a handful of counts. The chain joins TRBV29-1 to TRBJ2-2; D possibly corresponds to TRBD2 (6 bases). This CDR3 contains 16 residues. Germline CDR1 and CDR2: SQVTM and ANQGSEA. V dropped 7 bases and J dropped 2 bases, with 20 bases sitting between them. As DNA, the CDR3 is TGCAGCGCCCACTCACGGGGGACCCCCAACACCGGGGAGCTGTTTTTT. Translated: CSAHSRGTPNTGELFF.

This clonotype was counted between two and nine times. This chain links TRBV15 with TRBJ2-7, with TRBD2 as a possible D gene (5 bases). Trimming removed 5 bases from V and 0 bases from J, with 11 bases in between. Germline V gives CDR1 LNHNV, CDR2 YYDKDF (reference sequence). The CDR3 consists of 14 residues. This CDR3 reads CATSLSGSSYEQYF. The CDR3 bases are TGTGCCACCAGCCTATCGGGGAGCTCCTACGAGCAGTACTTC.

This clonotype appeared a few times. J is TRBJ2-1 and V is TRBV20-1; D not resolved. The V end was cut by 5 bases, the J end by 6 bases, with 8 bases between. CDR3 length: 11 amino acids. From germline, CDR1 is DFQATT and CDR2 SNEGSKA (reference sequence). The CDR3 loop is CSAESRNEQFF. The DNA of the CDR3 is TGCAGTGCTGAGAGCCGCAATGAGCAGTTCTTC.

V gene TRBV4-3 combines with J gene TRBJ1-6; 9 positions agree with TRBD1. CDR1 and CDR2 (germline): LGHNA, YSLEER. The CDR3 has 15 residues. V was pared by 0 bases and J by 10 bases, with 4 bases of the junction left unmatched. The CDR3 spells CASSQEGTGLSPLHF. The CDR3 DNA sequence: TGCGCCAGCAGCCAAGAAGGGACAGGGCTATCACCCCTCCACTTT.

There are a few counts of this clonotype. This rearrangement joins TRBV10-1 to TRBJ1-1; D not resolved. In germline, CDR1 is WNHNN, CDR2 SYGVQD (reference sequence). V was pared by 0 bases and J by 10 bases, with 12 bases between. This CDR3 region has 13 residues. This chain's CDR3 is CASSESSFGSAFF. The CDR3 nucleotides read TGCGCCAGCAGTGAGTCTAGTTTCGGATCAGCTTTCTTT.

The V gene is TRBV13, the J gene TRBJ2-1; 7 nucleotides agree with TRBD1. V shed 4 bases and J 7 bases; nucleotides not matched to a gene: 16. The CDR3 is 17 residues long. Per the germline V gene, CDR1 is PRHDT and CDR2 is FYEKMQ (reference sequence). The CDR3 spells CASSSRQGPARVNEQFF. In DNA form, the CDR3 reads TGTGCCAGCAGCTCTCGACAGGGTCCGGCTCGGGTGAATGAGCAGTTCTTC.

The chain links TRBV29-1 to TRBJ1-1; a possible D gene is TRBD1 (5 bases). Trimming left V 4 bases short and J 0 bases short, with 21 bases between. The CDR3 contains 17 residues. The V gene's germline CDR1 is SQVTM and CDR2 ANQGSEA. CDR3 sequence: CSVAVGVPGVMNTEAFF. CDR3 in DNA: TGCAGCGTTGCGGTGGGGGTACCCGGCGTAATGAACACTGAAGCTTTCTTT. The full variable domain, completed using reference TRBV29-1 and TRBJ1-1, is SAVISQKPSRDICQRGTSLTIQCQVDSQVTMMFWYRQQPGQSLTLIATANQGSEATYESGFVIDKFPISRPNLTFSTLTVSNMSPEDSSIYLCSVAVGVPGVMNTEAFFGQGTRLTVV.

This clonotype came up a few times. The V call is TRBV29-1, the J call TRBJ2-2, with 8 bases lining up with TRBD1. Germline CDR1 SQVTM, CDR2 ANQGSEA. V shed 4 bases, J shed 5 bases, and the junction held 3 bases outside the gene matches. The CDR3 is 13 residues long. CDR3 region: CSVGQGRTGELFF. In DNA, the CDR3 is TGCAGCGTTGGACAGGGGCGGACCGGGGAGCTGTTTTTT.

This clonotype was observed a handful of times. The genes are TRBV9 and TRBJ2-2; TRBD2 matches at 7 bases. Germline CDR1 SGDLS, CDR2 YYNGEE. This CDR3 spans 14 amino acids. With V trimmed by 3 bases and J by 6 bases, 5 bases remained unmatched. The CDR3 loop reads CASSAATSAGELFF. In nucleotides, the CDR3 is TGTGCCAGCAGCGCCGCCACTAGCGCCGGGGAGCTGTTTTTT.

The count of this clonotype is one. V is TRBV7-2 and J is TRBJ1-2, with D hard to call. The CDR3 loop spans 14 amino acids. CDR1 is SGHTA, CDR2 FQGNSA, per germline. V gave up 1 base and J gave up 4 bases, with 10 bases separating them. The CDR3 is CASSLGRSGYGYTF. DNA of the CDR3: TGTGCCAGCAGCTTAGGACGGTCCGGCTATGGCTACACCTTC.